This is a list of T cell receptor beta chains from one sample in a study of CD8+ T cells in alopecia areata. Libraries were prepared by immunoSEQ multiplex PCR; TCRdb keeps only in-frame clonotypes and omits some of them. The profile shows some 100,000 clones, around two fifths of them singletons. Material for sequencing was CD4+ T cells sorted from blood. Receptors were obtained from a human donor with alopecia areata. Both conserved end residues are part of each CDR3. A D gene is named only where the DNA matches it firmly. Only part of the rows carry a size: once, few, many, or a class if the clone is expanded.

j_call	d_call	clone_size	v_call	cdr3_nt	cdr3_aa
TRBJ1-5	NA	NA	TRBV4-1	TGCGCCAGCAGCCAAGACGGGGGTATCGGCAATCAGCCCCAGCATTTT	CASSQDGGIGNQPQHF
TRBJ2-2	TRBD2	NA	TRBV19	TGTGCCAGTATTCCGACTAGCCTGAACACCGGGGAGCTGTTTTTT	CASIPTSLNTGELFF
TRBJ2-7	NA	few	TRBV7-9	TGTGCCAGCAGCTTAGCGCTTCACGATACCTCCTACGAGCAGTACTTC	CASSLALHDTSYEQYF
TRBJ2-3	TRBD2	NA	TRBV7-3	TGTGCCAGCAGCTTAGGCCCTAGCGGGGAAAGCACAGATACGCAGTATTTT	CASSLGPSGESTDTQYF
TRBJ2-5	NA	NA	TRBV2	TGTGCCAGCAATCCAGACAACTCCATCGGGACCCAGTACTTC	CASNPDNSIGTQYF
TRBJ2-7	NA	few	TRBV7-9	TGTGCCAGCAGCTTAATGCTGAACTACGAGCAGTACTTC	CASSLMLNYEQYF
TRBJ2-7	NA	NA	TRBV7-9	TGTGCCAGCAGCCCCGACAGCGGCGAGCAGTACTTC	CASSPDSGEQYF
TRBJ2-7	TRBD2	NA	TRBV5-1	TGCGCCAGCAGCTTAAGTCTAGCGGGCTACGAGCAGTACTTC	CASSLSLAGYEQYF
TRBJ2-3	TRBD2	NA	TRBV11-2	TGTGCCAGCAGCGTAGCGGGATCCGCGCAGTATTTT	CASSVAGSAQYF
TRBJ2-3	NA	few	TRBV2	TGTGCCAGCAGGAGACCTACCACAGATACGCAGTATTTT	CASRRPTTDTQYF
TRBJ1-1	NA	NA	TRBV30	TGTGCCGCGGGGGGAAACACTGAAGCTTTCTTT	CAAGGNTEAFF
TRBJ1-2	NA	NA	TRBV5-1	TGCGCCAGCAGCTTGGTGCGGAGCGAAATTTCGGGCTACACCTTC	CASSLVRSEISGYTF
TRBJ2-3	TRBD2	few	TRBV28	TGTGCCAGCAGTTCCTTCAATAGCGGGATCACAGATACGCAGTATTTT	CASSSFNSGITDTQYF
TRBJ2-7	NA	NA	TRBV28	TGTGCCAGCAGTTTATACACAGGTCGTTACGAGCAGTACTTC	CASSLYTGRYEQYF
TRBJ2-7	NA	few	TRBV29-1	TGCAGCGTTTTAACCTACGAGCAGTACTTC	CSVLTYEQYF
TRBJ1-1	TRBD1	NA	TRBV23-1	TGCGCCAGCAGTCATTGGGACAGGGCGAACACTGAAGCTTTCTTT	CASSHWDRANTEAFF
TRBJ2-3	NA	many	TRBV18	TGTGCCAGCTCACCACCCCGGACAGGGAGGGGCACAGATACGCAGTATTTT	CASSPPRTGRGTDTQYF
TRBJ2-2	NA	few	TRBV29-1	TGCAGCGGTATGGAGAACACCGGGGAGCTGTTTTTT	CSGMENTGELFF
TRBJ2-5	NA	NA	TRBV5-1	TGCGCCAGCAGTCTCTCCCAAGAGACCCAGTACTTC	CASSLSQETQYF
TRBJ2-5	NA	few	TRBV20-1	TGCAGTGCGAAACACCAAGAGACCCAGTACTTC	CSAKHQETQYF
TRBJ2-7	NA	NA	TRBV5-1	TGCGCCAGCAGCCTGAGGGCAACAGGGAGCTACGAGCAGTACTTC	CASSLRATGSYEQYF
TRBJ2-7	NA	NA	TRBV29-1	TGCAGCGTTGAAGTAGCGAAGACCCATTGGTACGAGCAGTACTTC	CSVEVAKTHWYEQYF
TRBJ2-5	NA	few	TRBV28	TGTGCCAGCAGTTCCTCCCAAGCGGTCCCAGAGACCCAGTACTTC	CASSSSQAVPETQYF
TRBJ1-1	TRBD1	few	TRBV6-5	TGTGCCAGCAGCAAACAGGGGACAGCCGACGCTTTCTTT	CASSKQGTADAFF
TRBJ2-7	NA	few	TRBV6-5	TGTGCCAGCAGTTTAAATCGTCGCGAGCAGTACTTC	CASSLNRREQYF
TRBJ2-3	TRBD1	NA	TRBV18	TGTGCCAGCTCATCCCGACAGGGTTTGTCAGATACGCAGTATTTT	CASSSRQGLSDTQYF
TRBJ2-3	NA	NA	TRBV4-1	TGCGCCAGCAGCCAACAATACGGGGGCCGCACAGATACGCAGTATTTT	CASSQQYGGRTDTQYF
TRBJ2-2	NA	few	TRBV28	TGTGCCAGCAGTCCGGGTGGGAGGCCAGGCGGGGAGCTGTTTTTT	CASSPGGRPGGELFF
TRBJ1-3	NA	few	TRBV15	TGTGCCACCAGCACCCTGATCCCGGGTTCTGGAAACACCATATATTTT	CATSTLIPGSGNTIYF
TRBJ1-2	NA	NA	TRBV29-1	TGCAGCGTTGAAGATTGGCAGGGAGAGAATGGCTACACCTTC	CSVEDWQGENGYTF
TRBJ2-6	TRBD2	NA	TRBV7-8	TGTGCCAGCAGCTTAGCGCTCGGAGCGGGAGGGAGCTCTGGGGCCAACGTCCTGACTTTC	CASSLALGAGGSSGANVLTF
TRBJ2-5	TRBD2	NA	TRBV5-1	TGCGCCAGCAGCTCAGGGACTAGCGGGGGTCAAGAGACCCAGTACTTC	CASSSGTSGGQETQYF
TRBJ2-5	NA	NA	TRBV29-1	TGCAGCGTTGATGGGAGTCACGAACCCCAAGAGACCCAGTACTTC	CSVDGSHEPQETQYF
TRBJ1-2	TRBD1	NA	TRBV29-1	TGCAGCGTTGAAGAATACAGGGGAGGTGGCTACACCTTC	CSVEEYRGGGYTF
TRBJ2-7	TRBD1	NA	TRBV27	TGTGCCAGCAGTCTCGGACAGGGGCTCCGCGAGCAGTACTTC	CASSLGQGLREQYF
TRBJ2-2	NA	NA	TRBV29-1	TGCAGCGGCCGGAAGAACACCGGGGAGCTGTTTTTT	CSGRKNTGELFF
TRBJ1-1	NA	NA	TRBV30	TGTGCCTGGCAGGGGATGAACACTGAAGCTTTCTTT	CAWQGMNTEAFF
TRBJ2-5	NA	few	TRBV20-1	TGCAGTGCCATACAAGAGACCCAGTACTTC	CSAIQETQYF
TRBJ1-5	NA	NA	TRBV30	TGTGCCTGGAGCGAACTGGATCAGCCCCAGCATTTT	CAWSELDQPQHF
TRBJ1-2	NA	NA	TRBV15	TGTGCCACCAGCAGAGATCGGGGGTTCTATGGCTACACCTTC	CATSRDRGFYGYTF
TRBJ2-1	NA	NA	TRBV27	TGTGCCAGCATTAAGGGACAATCTTCCTACAATGAGCAGTTCTTC	CASIKGQSSYNEQFF
TRBJ2-2	NA	NA	TRBV27	TGTGCCAGCAGGAGGATTACCGGGGAGCTGTTTTTT	CASRRITGELFF
TRBJ2-7	TRBD1	NA	TRBV5-1	TGCGCCAGCAGCCCGTTACCTGGACAGGGGCAGTACTTC	CASSPLPGQGQYF
TRBJ2-6	NA	NA	TRBV7-9	TGTGCCAGCAGCTTAGGAGGGATTGGGGCCAACGTCCTGACTTTC	CASSLGGIGANVLTF
TRBJ2-2	NA	many	TRBV7-3	TGTGCCAGCAGCTTAAACAGGGTACCCACCGGGGAGCTGTTTTTT	CASSLNRVPTGELFF
TRBJ2-5	NA	once	TRBV5-1	TGCGCCAGCAGCCCCGAGGGGGAGACCCAGTACTTC	CASSPEGETQYF
TRBJ2-5	NA	few	TRBV11-2	TGTGCCAGCAGCCTCGACTACTCAGAGACCCAGTACTTC	CASSLDYSETQYF
TRBJ2-3	NA	NA	TRBV29-1	TGCAGCGCTCATCAGGGGCCGGGCACAGATACGCAGTATTTT	CSAHQGPGTDTQYF
TRBJ1-2	NA	NA	TRBV5-1	TGCGCCAGCAGCTTCGATCCCGGGACCGCGGGAAGAGACACCTTC	CASSFDPGTAGRDTF
TRBJ2-5	TRBD1	NA	TRBV29-1	TGCAGCGCAGGGACAGGCGAGACCCAGTACTTC	CSAGTGETQYF
TRBJ2-1	TRBD2	NA	TRBV9	TGTGCCAGCAGCCTTACTAGCGGGAGATTCCATGAGCAGTTCTTC	CASSLTSGRFHEQFF
TRBJ2-5	NA	NA	TRBV29-1	TGCAGCGTTGAAATAAGGACCGGGGGGACCCAGTACTTC	CSVEIRTGGTQYF
TRBJ2-1	NA	NA	TRBV20-1	TGCAGTGCTAGTGCCAAGCAGTTCTTC	CSASAKQFF
TRBJ1-1	NA	NA	TRBV9	TGTGCCAGCAGCGTAGTCCTCGGGTCTGAAGCTTTCTTT	CASSVVLGSEAFF
TRBJ2-7	NA	NA	TRBV6-6	TGTGCCAGCAGTCTCAACACCTTCTACGAGCAGTACTTC	CASSLNTFYEQYF
TRBJ1-1	TRBD1	NA	TRBV29-1	TGCAGCGTCGGACAGGGGGGAACTGAAGCTTTCTTT	CSVGQGGTEAFF
TRBJ1-1	NA	few	TRBV29-1	TGCAGCGTTGCGAACACTGAAGCTTTCTTT	CSVANTEAFF
TRBJ2-6	NA	NA	TRBV25-1	TGTGCCAGCAGTTACGCCCGAACTGGGGCCAACGTCCTGACTTTC	CASSYARTGANVLTF
TRBJ2-3	NA	NA	TRBV5-4	TGTGCCAGCAGCCTGGAACAGGGATCAGATACGCAGTATTTT	CASSLEQGSDTQYF
TRBJ2-5	NA	NA	TRBV5-1	TGCGCCAGCAGCTCGGGACATCAAGTTCAAGAGACCCAGTACTTC	CASSSGHQVQETQYF